What follows describes a single TCR beta chain. This sample is part of a study of lymphopenia after photon versus proton radiotherapy. V shed 3 bases, J shed 2 bases, and the junction held 4 bases outside the gene matches. Germline V gene lookup returns CDR1 SEHNR and CDR2 FQNEAQ (reference sequence). This CDR3 contains 15 residues. Libraries were prepared by immunoSEQ multiplex PCR; TCRdb keeps only in-frame clonotypes and omits some of them. In the table there are 26,000 or so clones, 65% to 85% of which are singletons. V usage is TRBV7-9 and J usage is TRBJ2-3; 8 bases fit TRBD2. The TCR was taken from a man aged 50 to 60 with gastric cancer. The sample consisted of peripheral blood, taken from a patient treated with photon-based radiotherapy. The CDR3 spells CASSFWTSPTDTQYF. The DNA of the CDR3 is TGTGCCAGCAGCTTCTGGACTAGCCCCACAGATACGCAGTATTTT.